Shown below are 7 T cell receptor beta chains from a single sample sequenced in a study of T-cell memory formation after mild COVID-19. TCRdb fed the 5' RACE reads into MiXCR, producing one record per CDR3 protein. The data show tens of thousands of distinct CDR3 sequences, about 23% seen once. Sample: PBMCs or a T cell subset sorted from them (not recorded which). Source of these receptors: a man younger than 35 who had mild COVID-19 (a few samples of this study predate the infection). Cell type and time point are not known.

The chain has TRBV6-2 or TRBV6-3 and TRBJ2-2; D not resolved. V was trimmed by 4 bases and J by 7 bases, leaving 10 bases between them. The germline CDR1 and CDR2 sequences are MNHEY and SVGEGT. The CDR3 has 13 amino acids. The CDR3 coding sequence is TGTGCCAGCAGTTCCCTCTTCGGCGGGGAGCTGTTTTTT. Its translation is CASSSLFGGELFF.

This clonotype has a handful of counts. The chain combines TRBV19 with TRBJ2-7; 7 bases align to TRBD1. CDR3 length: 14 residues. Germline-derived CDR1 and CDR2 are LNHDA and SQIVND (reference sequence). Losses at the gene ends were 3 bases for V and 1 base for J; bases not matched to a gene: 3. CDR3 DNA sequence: TGTGCCAGTAGTATCCAGGGGGATTCCTACGAGCAGTACTTC. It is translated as CASSIQGDSYEQYF.

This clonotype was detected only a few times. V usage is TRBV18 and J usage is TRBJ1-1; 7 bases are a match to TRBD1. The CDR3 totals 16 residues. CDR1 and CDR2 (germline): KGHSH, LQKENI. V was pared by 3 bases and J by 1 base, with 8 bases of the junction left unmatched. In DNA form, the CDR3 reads TGTGCCAGCTCACCGTTGGTACAGGGGAAGAACACTGAAGCTTTCTTT. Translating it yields CASSPLVQGKNTEAFF.

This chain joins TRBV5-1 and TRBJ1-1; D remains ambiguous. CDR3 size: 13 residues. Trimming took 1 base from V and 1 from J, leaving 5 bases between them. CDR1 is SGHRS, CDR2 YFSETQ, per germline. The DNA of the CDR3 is TGCGCCAGCAGCTTGAAGCAGAACACTGAAGCTTTCTTT. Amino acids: CASSLKQNTEAFF.

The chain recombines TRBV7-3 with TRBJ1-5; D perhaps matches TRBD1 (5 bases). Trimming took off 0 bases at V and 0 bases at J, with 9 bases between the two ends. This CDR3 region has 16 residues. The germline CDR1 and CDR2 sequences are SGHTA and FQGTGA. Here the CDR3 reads CASSLTHRNSNQPQHF. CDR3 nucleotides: TGTGCCAGCAGCTTAACCCACAGGAATAGCAATCAGCCCCAGCATTTT.

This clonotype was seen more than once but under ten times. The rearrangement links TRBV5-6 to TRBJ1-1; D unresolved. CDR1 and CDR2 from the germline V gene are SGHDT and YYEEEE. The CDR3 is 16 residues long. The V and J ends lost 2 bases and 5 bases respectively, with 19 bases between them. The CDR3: CASSLEIGSRGTEAFF. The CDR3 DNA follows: TGTGCCAGCAGCTTAGAGATAGGAAGCCGCGGAACTGAAGCTTTCTTT.

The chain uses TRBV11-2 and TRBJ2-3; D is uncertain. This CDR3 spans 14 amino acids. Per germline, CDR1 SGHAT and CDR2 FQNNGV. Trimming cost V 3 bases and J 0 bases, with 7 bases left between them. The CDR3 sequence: CASSFGPSTDTQYF. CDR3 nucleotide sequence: TGTGCCAGCAGCTTTGGACCCAGCACAGATACGCAGTATTTT.